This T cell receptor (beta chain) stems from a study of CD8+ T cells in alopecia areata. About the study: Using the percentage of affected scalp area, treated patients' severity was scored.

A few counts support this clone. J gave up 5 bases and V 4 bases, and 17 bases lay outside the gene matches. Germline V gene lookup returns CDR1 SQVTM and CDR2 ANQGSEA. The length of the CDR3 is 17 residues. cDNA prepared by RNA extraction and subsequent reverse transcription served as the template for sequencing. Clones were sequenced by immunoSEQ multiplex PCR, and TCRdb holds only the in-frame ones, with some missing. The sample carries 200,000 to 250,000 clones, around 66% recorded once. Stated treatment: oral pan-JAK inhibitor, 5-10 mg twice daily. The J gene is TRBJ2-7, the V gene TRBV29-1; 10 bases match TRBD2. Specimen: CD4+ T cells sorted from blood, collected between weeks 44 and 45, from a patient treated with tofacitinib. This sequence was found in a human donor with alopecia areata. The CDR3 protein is CSVVSLAGAKRTNEQYF. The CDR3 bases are TGCAGCGTTGTCAGTCTAGCGGGGGCAAAGAGGACTAACGAGCAGTACTTC.